Detailed here is one T cell receptor (beta chain). The antigen is unknown. This sample stems from a study of graft-versus-host responses after intestinal transplantation. Study at large: Anti-thymocyte globulin induction, then tacrolimus and steroids for around 3 years, went to all recipients. Notes on the study in general: Among recipient marrow samples, GvH clones were found; some appeared first in ileum or blood. Allografts of patients with graft-donor T cell macrochimerism showed high graft-versus-host to host-versus-graft clone ratios. Levels of circulating GvH clones at their peak were associated with early post-transplant HvG declines.

Germline CDR1 and CDR2: MNHEY and SMNVEV (reference sequence). V dropped 5 bases and J dropped 7 bases, with 17 bases sitting between them. This CDR3 spans 15 amino acids. Sequenced by immunoSEQ multiplex PCR; TCRdb stores in-frame clones only, minus some. The profile shows over 85,000 clones, over 85% of them singletons. The sequence came from a human donor who received an intestinal transplant. The chain has TRBV27 and TRBJ2-2; D may correspond to TRBD1 or TRBD2 (5 bases each). The input for sequencing was unstimulated CD8+ T cells sorted from spleen or lymph node cells, taken before intestinal transplant. CDR3: CASSHVMGVGGELFF. In nucleotides, the CDR3 is TGTGCCAGCAGTCATGTAATGGGGGTGGGCGGGGAGCTGTTTTTT.